This paragraph covers one T cell receptor (beta chain) sequence. Its cognate antigen has yet to be identified. No much larger clone exists at a distance of one base, and base qualities are not known. The data originate from a study of T cell repertoires in cytomegalovirus infection (dated by TCRdb to 2018 to 2020). Regarding the research as a whole: The HLA type of each donor mattered for the analysis, because public TCR beta signatures pointed to carriage of CMV infection along with the matching HLA type.

Broad study findings and their caveats: The ex vivo response was dominated by HLA-C-restricted CMV-specific TCR beta clonotypes, and the single most frequent clonotype in two of eight donors was supplied by these HLA-C-restricted clonotypes. In both this cohort and an independent cohort of some 350 donors, the cumulative frequency of public TCR beta family members distinguished carriers of CMV infection plus the relevant HLA type.

The sequencing machine was an Illumina HiSeq 1500. Through fastp at Q25 and MiXCR, TCRdb rebuilt clones from the public reads, retaining in-frame beta chains. Duplicate CDR3 protein sequences are folded into a single record with the most common DNA and genes. Across this sample there are approximately 160,000 distinct CDR3 sequences, with approximately 17% seen only once. Around 20% of the sample is in the top ten clones. The sequence was collected from a human donor in good health (CMV status not recorded). Some clones in this sample may be carry-over from other donors' samples. Material for sequencing was CD8+ T cells from PBMCs.

In nucleotide form, the sequence is TGTGCCAGCTGGACCGGGGGTGACCGGGAGCTGTTTTTT. This yields the protein CASWTGGDRELFF. This receptor chain uses TRBV6-2 or TRBV6-3 and TRBJ2-2; perhaps TRBD2 is the D gene, with 6 bases matching. V and J are truncated by 8 bases and 9 bases respectively, leaving an intervening sequence of 16 bases. The germline V gene sets CDR1 to MNHEY and CDR2 to SVGEGT. The CDR3 runs 13 amino acids, cysteine and phenylalanine included. Only the CDR3 region is kept as DNA, spanning 39 bases read in frame from base 1.